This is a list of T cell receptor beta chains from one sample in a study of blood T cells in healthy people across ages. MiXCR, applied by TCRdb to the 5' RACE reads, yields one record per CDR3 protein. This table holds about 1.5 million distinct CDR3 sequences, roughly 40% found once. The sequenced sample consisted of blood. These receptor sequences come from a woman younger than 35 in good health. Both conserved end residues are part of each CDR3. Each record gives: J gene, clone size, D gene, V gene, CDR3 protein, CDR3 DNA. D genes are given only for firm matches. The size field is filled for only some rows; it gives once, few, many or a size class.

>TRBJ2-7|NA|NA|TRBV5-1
CASSFQASEDDQYF
TGCGCCAGCAGCTTCCAAGCTTCCGAGGACGATCAGTACTTC
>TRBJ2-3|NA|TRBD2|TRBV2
CASNSLPAGGIDTQYF
TGTGCCAGCAATTCACTGCCAGCGGGAGGGATAGATACGCAGTATTTT
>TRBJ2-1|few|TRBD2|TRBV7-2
CASSRRLADIYNEQFF
TGTGCCAGCAGCAGACGACTAGCGGATATTTACAATGAGCAGTTCTTC
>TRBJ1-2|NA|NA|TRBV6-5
CASSYARGAEYGYTF
TGTGCCAGCAGTTACGCACGGGGGGCTGAGTATGGCTACACCTTC
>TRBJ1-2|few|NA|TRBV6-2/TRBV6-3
CASSYVGIQDYGYTF
TGTGCCAGCAGTTACGTCGGGATTCAGGACTATGGCTACACCTTC
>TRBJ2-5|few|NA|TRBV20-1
CSAVWGQETQYF
TGCAGTGCTGTTTGGGGACAAGAGACCCAGTACTTC
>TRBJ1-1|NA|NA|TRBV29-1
CSVEDPAGPPEAFF
TGCAGCGTTGAAGATCCGGCGGGTCCCCCTGAAGCTTTCTTT
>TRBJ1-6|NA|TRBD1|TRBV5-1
CASSGGTGERTPLHF
TGCGCCAGCAGCGGAGGAACAGGGGAAAGGACACCCCTCCACTTT
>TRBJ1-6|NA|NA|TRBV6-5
CASSSDPTWPPLHF
TGTGCCAGCAGCTCCGATCCGACCTGGCCACCCCTCCACTTT
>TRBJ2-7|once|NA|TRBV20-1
CSAKGLDAYEQYF
TGCAGTGCTAAAGGACTCGACGCCTACGAGCAGTACTTC
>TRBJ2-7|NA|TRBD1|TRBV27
CASSLSTGQTYEQYF
TGTGCCAGCAGTTTATCGACGGGACAGACCTACGAGCAGTACTTC
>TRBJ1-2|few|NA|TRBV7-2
CASIRDTTILLSGYTF
TGTGCCAGCATTCGGGACACCACTATACTTCTGAGTGGCTACACCTTC
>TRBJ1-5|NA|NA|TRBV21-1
CASSKHRTDSNQPQHF
TGTGCCAGCAGCAAACACCGGACGGATAGCAATCAGCCCCAGCATTTT
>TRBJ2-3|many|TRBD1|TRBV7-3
CASSTGGTDTQYF
TGTGCCAGCAGTACAGGGGGCACAGATACGCAGTATTTT
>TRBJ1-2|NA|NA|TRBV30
CADPNGTIANYGYTF
TGTGCCGACCCGAACGGTACCATCGCTAACTATGGCTACACCTTC
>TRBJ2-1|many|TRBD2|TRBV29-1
CSARLAGGYNEQFF
TGCAGCGCTAGACTAGCGGGGGGTTACAATGAGCAGTTCTTC
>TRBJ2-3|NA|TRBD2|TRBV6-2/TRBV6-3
CASRPSGRAITDTQYF
TGTGCCAGCAGACCTAGCGGGAGGGCCATCACAGATACGCAGTATTTT
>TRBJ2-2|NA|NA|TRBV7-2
CASRHPNTGELFF
TGTGCCAGCAGACACCCCAACACCGGGGAGCTGTTTTTT
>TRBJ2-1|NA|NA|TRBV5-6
CASRAPGVSYNEQFF
TGTGCCAGCAGGGCGCCAGGTGTGTCCTACAATGAGCAGTTCTTC
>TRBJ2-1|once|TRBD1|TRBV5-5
CANNTIPGQGRSGEQFF
TGTGCCAACAACACGATACCGGGACAGGGTAGGAGTGGAGAGCAGTTCTTC
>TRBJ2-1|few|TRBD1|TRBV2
CASSEAGTGAHNEQFF
TGTGCCAGCAGTGAAGCGGGGACAGGGGCCCACAATGAGCAGTTCTTC
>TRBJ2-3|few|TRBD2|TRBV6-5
CASSRSGGSFGTQYF
TGTGCCAGCAGCCGTAGCGGGGGGAGCTTCGGTACGCAGTATTTT
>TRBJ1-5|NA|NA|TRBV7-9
CASAGEGNQPQHF
TGTGCCAGCGCCGGGGAAGGGAATCAGCCCCAGCATTTT
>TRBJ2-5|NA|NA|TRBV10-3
CAISELEEQYF
TGTGCCATCAGTGAGTTAGAGGAGCAGTACTTC
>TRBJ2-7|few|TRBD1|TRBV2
CASSDLTGGSAEQYF
TGTGCCAGCAGCGATCTGACAGGGGGCTCCGCCGAGCAGTACTTC
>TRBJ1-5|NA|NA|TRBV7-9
CTSSSPGVVDQPQHF
TGTACCAGCAGCTCCCCGGGGGTGGTAGATCAGCCCCAGCATTTT
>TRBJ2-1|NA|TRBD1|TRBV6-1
CASSSTGDGEQFF
TGTGCCAGCAGTTCTACAGGGGACGGTGAGCAGTTCTTC